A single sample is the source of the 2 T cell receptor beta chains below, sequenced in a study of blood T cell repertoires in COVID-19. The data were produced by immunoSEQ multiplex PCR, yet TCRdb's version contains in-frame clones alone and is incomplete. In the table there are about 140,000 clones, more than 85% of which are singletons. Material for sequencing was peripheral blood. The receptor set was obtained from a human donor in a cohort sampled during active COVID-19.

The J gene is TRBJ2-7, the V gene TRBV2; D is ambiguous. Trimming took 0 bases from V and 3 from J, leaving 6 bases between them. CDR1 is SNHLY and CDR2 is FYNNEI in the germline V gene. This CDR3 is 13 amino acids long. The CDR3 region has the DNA TGTGCCAGCAGTGAAGCGTCTTACTACGAGCAGTACTTC. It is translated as CASSEASYYEQYF.

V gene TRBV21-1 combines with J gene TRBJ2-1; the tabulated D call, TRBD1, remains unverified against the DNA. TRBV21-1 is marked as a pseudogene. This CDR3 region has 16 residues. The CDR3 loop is CASSKRGQEETDEQFF. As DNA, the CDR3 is TGTGCCAGCAGCAAACGAGGACAGGAGGAGACTGATGAGCAGTTCTTC.